This T cell receptor (beta chain) was profiled in a study of siplizumab effects on memory and regulatory T cells. Notes on the study in general: There were only a minor fraction of alloreactive clones that mapped to unstimulated subsets.

Method: immunoSEQ multiplex PCR; TCRdb's copy keeps in-frame clones and lacks some. The sample lists tens of thousands of clones, about 98% occurring once. Worth noting for this clone: Its matching antigen is unknown.

Germline loops: CDR1 MNHNS, CDR2 SASEGT. This CDR3 has 16 amino acids. The J segment lost 1 base and the V segment lost 2 bases, leaving 8 bases of the junction unmatched. The clonotype was recovered from a human donor in good health. The sample was naive CD8+ T cells sorted from blood. V usage is TRBV6-1 and J usage is TRBJ2-7; 7 bases fit TRBD1. The chain's CDR3 is CASSELTGTESYEQYF. The CDR3 DNA reads as TGTGCCAGCAGTGAACTCACCGGGACAGAGTCCTACGAGCAGTACTTC.